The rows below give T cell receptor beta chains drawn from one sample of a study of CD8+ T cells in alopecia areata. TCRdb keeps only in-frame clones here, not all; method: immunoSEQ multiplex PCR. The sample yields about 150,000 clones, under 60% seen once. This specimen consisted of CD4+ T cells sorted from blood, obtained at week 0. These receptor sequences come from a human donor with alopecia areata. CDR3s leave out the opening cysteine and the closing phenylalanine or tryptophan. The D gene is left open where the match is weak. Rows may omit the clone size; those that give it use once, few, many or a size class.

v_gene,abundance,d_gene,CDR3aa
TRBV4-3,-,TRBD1,ASSLGTDQETQY
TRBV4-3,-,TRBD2,ASSQGTSGGGSDTQY
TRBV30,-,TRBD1,AWSRGQGASEQF
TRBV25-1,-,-,ASSAMRISGNTIY
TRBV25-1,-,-,ASSGEIGQKETQY
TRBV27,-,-,ASTGSYEQY
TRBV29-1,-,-,SVAPTTDTQY
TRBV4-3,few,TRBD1,ASSRGRDRGRSSYNEQF
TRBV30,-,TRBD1,AWSESGGAGEKLF
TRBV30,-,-,ACTLGGVGPQH
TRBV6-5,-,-,ASSYAPASYEQY
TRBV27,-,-,ASSRAGLWNTIY
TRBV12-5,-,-,ASGLSRQDGDTQY
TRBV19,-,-,ASSIGGTGKTQY
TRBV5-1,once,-,ASSMAPPQETQY
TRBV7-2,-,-,ASSREPGAADTQY
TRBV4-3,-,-,ASSQGGRDEKLF
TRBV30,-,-,AWSGRGGDQPQH
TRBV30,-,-,AWSVRDTDTQY
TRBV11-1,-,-,ASSQGQGGELF
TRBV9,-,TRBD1,ASSGVTGYGYT
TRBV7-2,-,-,ASSPGVRQPQH
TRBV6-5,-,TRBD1,ASSGTGATYEQY
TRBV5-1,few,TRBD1,ASSFGTGEETQY
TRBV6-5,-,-,ASSYSGGLNEKLF
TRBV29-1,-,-,SGDSGRADTQY
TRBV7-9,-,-,AGSDEATEAF
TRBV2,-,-,ASSLDIYGYT
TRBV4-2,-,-,ASSQIPQGNVSPLH
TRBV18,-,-,ASSSTEQETQY
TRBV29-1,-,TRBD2,SVQSGGTANTGELF
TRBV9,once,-,ASSEKGVGNQPQH
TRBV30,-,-,AWSVKGSSYT
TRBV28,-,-,ASSPTPQGTFQETQY
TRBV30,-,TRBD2,AWTGLAGSQETQY
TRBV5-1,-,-,ASSEEGGYGYT
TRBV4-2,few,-,ASSQVARVPVREQF
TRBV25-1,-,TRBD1,AIGQGTDTQY
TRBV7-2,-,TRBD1,ASSSGQVERAF
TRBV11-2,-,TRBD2,ASSIGLAGSNEQF
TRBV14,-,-,ASSQDLGQAYNEQF
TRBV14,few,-,ASSQVDIQY
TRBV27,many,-,ASSIRHNSPLH
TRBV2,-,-,ASSDSLYEQY
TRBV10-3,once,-,AISFWRDSSTDTQY